This T cell receptor beta chain appears in the sequencing data of a study of control samples from healthy donors and cancer patients. After removal of 4 bases from V and 2 bases from J, the junction contained 9 bases not matched to a gene. Germline V gives CDR1 SQVTM, CDR2 ANQGSEA. The CDR3 is 15 amino acids. Libraries were prepared by immunoSEQ multiplex PCR; TCRdb keeps only in-frame clonotypes and omits some of them. In the table there are 100,000 to 130,000 clones, 70% to 85% of which are singletons. Sequenced input: blood. The receptor's source is a man aged 18 to 30 in good health. This sequence joins TRBV29-1 and TRBJ1-1; 8 bases are a match to TRBD1. This chain's CDR3 is CSVAGTGGINTEAFF. The CDR3 bases are TGCAGCGTTGCCGGGACAGGCGGGATTAACACTGAAGCTTTCTTT.